Below are 7 T cell receptor beta chains sequenced from a single sample in a study of radiation and T cells in renal cell carcinoma. Some clones are missing from TCRdb's copy, which holds only in-frame ones; the method was immunoSEQ multiplex PCR. The repertoire holds under 200,000 clones, with about nine tenths as singletons. Indicated time point: blood 4 weeks post-SBRT, at nephrectomy. As for treatment: 15 Gy SBRT to primary tumor, nephrectomy 4 weeks later. The sequencing here drew on blood, taken from a patient whose treatment included radiotherapy and nephrectomy. Source of these receptors: a woman aged 45 to 65 with renal cell carcinoma.

This chain links TRBV7-9 with TRBJ2-3; D remains unclear. In germline, CDR1 is SEHNR, CDR2 FQNEAQ (reference sequence). The CDR3 loop spans 15 amino acids. Trimming shortened V by 5 bases and J by 0 bases, and 12 bases separated the two germline ends. The CDR3 region is CASSRSVLSTDTQYF. In DNA form, the CDR3 reads TGTGCCAGCAGCCGGTCGGTCCTCAGCACAGATACGCAGTATTTT.

This clone has only a few counts. This sample also contains other DNA sequences that code for the same CDR3. The chain carries TRBV19 and TRBJ2-7; 8 bases map to TRBD1. The CDR3 extends over 12 amino acids. Germline V gene lookup returns CDR1 LNHDA and CDR2 SQIVND (reference sequence). J lost 3 bases, V lost 6 bases, and 1 base had no gene match. DNA of the CDR3: TGTGCCAGTAGCGGACAGGGCTACGAGCAGTACTTC. Translating it yields CASSGQGYEQYF.

The rearrangement joins TRBV5-1 to TRBJ2-5; D is undetermined. CDR3 length equals 15 residues. Germline CDR1 and CDR2: SGHRS and YFSETQ. The ends were cut back, 0 bases at V and 1 base at J, with 10 bases in the middle. In DNA form, the CDR3 reads TGCGCCAGCAGCTTGGCCATATACGGCCAAGAGACCCAGTACTTC. This sequence encodes CASSLAIYGQETQYF. Full variable domain (remainder filled in from reference TRBV5-1 and TRBJ2-5): KAGVTQTPRYLIKTRGQQVTLSCSPISGHRSVSWYQQTPGQGLQFLFEYFSETQRNKGNFPGRFSGRQFSNSRSEMNVSTLELGDSALYLCASSLAIYGQETQYFGPGTRLLVL.

The chain couples TRBV10-1 to TRBJ2-1; D may be TRBD1 (6 bases). This CDR3 region has 15 residues. Germline V lookup: CDR1 WNHNN, CDR2 SYGVQD (reference sequence). Trimming pared 2 bases from V and 0 bases from J, leaving 8 bases between. CDR3 amino acids: CASSERGSSYNEQFF. CDR3 DNA sequence: TGCGCCAGCAGTGAGAGGGGGAGCTCCTACAATGAGCAGTTCTTC.

This chain links TRBV7-9 with TRBJ1-3; possible D gene TRBD1, 5 bases. V was cut by 0 bases and J by 1 base, with 13 bases left in between. The CDR3 sequence is 17 residues long. Germline CDR1 is SEHNR and CDR2 is FQNEAQ (reference sequence). The CDR3 region is CASSLAPSSGSGNTIYF. CDR3 coding DNA: TGTGCCAGCAGCTTAGCGCCAAGTTCAGGGTCTGGAAACACCATATATTTT. Drawing the rest from reference TRBV7-9 and TRBJ1-3, the complete variable domain is DTGVSQNPRHKITKRGQNVTFRCDPISEHNRLYWYRQTLGQGPEFLTYFQNEAQLEKSRLLSDRFSAERPKGSFSTLEIQRTEQGDSAMYLCASSLAPSSGSGNTIYFGEGSWLTVV.

This rearrangement joins TRBV7-8 to TRBJ2-4, with D possibly matching TRBD2 (5 bases). This CDR3 spans 15 amino acids. The germline V and J ends were trimmed by 0 bases and 2 bases, with 8 bases remaining between them. The germline V gene encodes CDR1 SGHVS and CDR2 FQNEAQ. CDR3 sequence reads: CASSLALDSKNIQYF. The CDR3 nucleotides read TGTGCCAGCAGCTTAGCGTTGGACTCCAAAAACATTCAGTACTTC.

This sequence joins TRBV6-6 and TRBJ1-5; 8 bases fit TRBD1. The CDR3 runs 14 residues. V was clipped by 6 bases and J by 5 bases; unmatched bases: 6. From germline, CDR1 is MNHNY and CDR2 SVGAGI (reference sequence). CDR3 sequence (DNA): TGTGCCAGCAGGGACAGGGTAGGCGATCAGCCCCAGCATTTT. Amino acids: CASRDRVGDQPQHF.